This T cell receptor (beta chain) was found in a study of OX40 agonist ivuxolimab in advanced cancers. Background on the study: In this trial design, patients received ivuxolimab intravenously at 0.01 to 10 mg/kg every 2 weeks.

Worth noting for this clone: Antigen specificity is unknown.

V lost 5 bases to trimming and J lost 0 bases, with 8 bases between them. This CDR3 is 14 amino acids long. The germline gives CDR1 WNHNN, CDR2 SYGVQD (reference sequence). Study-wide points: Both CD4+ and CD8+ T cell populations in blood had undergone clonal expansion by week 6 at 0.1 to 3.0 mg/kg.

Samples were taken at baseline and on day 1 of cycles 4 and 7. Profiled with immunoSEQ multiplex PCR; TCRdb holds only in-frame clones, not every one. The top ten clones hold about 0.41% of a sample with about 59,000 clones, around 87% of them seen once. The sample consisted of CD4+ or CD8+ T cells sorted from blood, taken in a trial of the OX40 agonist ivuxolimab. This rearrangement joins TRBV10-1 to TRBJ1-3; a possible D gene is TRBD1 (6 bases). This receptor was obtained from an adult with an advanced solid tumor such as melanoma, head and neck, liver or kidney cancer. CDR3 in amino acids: CASSQGNSGNTIYF. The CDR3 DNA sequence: TGCGCCAGCAGTCAGGGGAACTCTGGAAACACCATATATTTT.